The 18 T cell receptor beta chains below come from one sample, sequenced in a study of blood T cell repertoires in COVID-19 (dated by TCRdb to about 2020). Library method: the immunoSEQ multiplex PCR assay. Here the immuneACCESS table is served through TCRdb, limited to in-frame sequences with V and J called. Missing clones are a known gap in these copies; in checked studies unresolved V genes cover under half, and the rest lacks a known reason. The sample table records 200,000 or so clones; 88% of these occur just once. The ten largest make up more than 2.5% of the sample. The sequencing input was PBMCs or T cells enriched from blood (not recorded which). Receptors originate from a woman in her 30s who had recovered from COVID-19.

This clone was detected only once. The genes are TRBV10-3 and TRBJ2-7; D remains ambiguous. Germline V CDR1 and CDR2: ENHRY, SYGVKD. Trimming left V 3 bases short and J 4 bases short, with 7 bases between. This CDR3 is 12 amino acids long. Written as DNA, the CDR3 is TGTGCCATCAGTGACAGTAATTACGAGCAGTACTTC. It is translated as CAISDSNYEQYF.

The rearrangement links TRBV4-3 to TRBJ1-1; D gene ambiguous. V was cut by 4 bases and J by 3 bases, with 12 bases left in between. The V gene's germline CDR1 is LGHNA and CDR2 YSLEER. CDR3 length: 14 residues. CDR3 nucleotide sequence: TGCGCCAGCAGCCTTTCCGGCGGAGACACTGAAGCTTTCTTT. The encoded protein is CASSLSGGDTEAFF.

V and J are TRBV24-1 and TRBJ1-2, with D hard to call. The V end lost 2 bases, the J end lost 3 bases, and 9 bases lay between the germline ends. Germline CDR1 and CDR2: KGHDR and SFDVKD. CDR3 length equals 14 residues. Written as DNA, the CDR3 is TGTGCCACCAGTGATTCCTACAGTTACTATGGCTACACCTTC. It yields the protein CATSDSYSYYGYTF.

This chain joins TRBV6-4 and TRBJ2-2, with D possibly matching TRBD1 (5 bases). This CDR3 comprises 14 residues. V was trimmed by 1 base and J by 6 bases, leaving 9 bases between them. Germline V CDR1 and CDR2: MRHNA, SNTAGT. The CDR3 DNA reads TGTGCCAGCAGTGACTGGCAGGGTGCCGGGGAGCTGTTTTTT. Protein sequence: CASSDWQGAGELFF.

V and J are TRBV21-1 and TRBJ2-2; the tabulated D call, TRBD1, remains unverified against the DNA. TRBV21-1 is noted as a pseudogene. This CDR3 contains 16 residues. CDR3 coding DNA: TGTGCCAGCAGCAAAACGCAGGGGGCGAACACCGGGGAGCTGTTTTTT. It codes for CASSKTQGANTGELFF.

The chain combines TRBV4-2 with TRBJ2-1; 11 nucleotides align to TRBD1. The CDR3 consists of 15 residues. Germline assignment: CDR1 LGHNA and CDR2 YNFKEQ. Germline trimming cut 0 bases from V and 8 bases from J; bases unmatched to any gene: 3. CDR3 residues: CASSQDLGQGDEQFF. CDR3 in DNA: TGTGCCAGCAGCCAAGATTTGGGACAGGGGGATGAGCAGTTCTTC.

The J gene is TRBJ1-2, the V gene TRBV27; 10 nucleotides line up with TRBD1. CDR3 length equals 13 residues. Trimming removed 6 bases from V and 6 bases from J; junction bases left unmatched: 4. Per the germline V gene, CDR1 is MNHEY and CDR2 is SMNVEV (reference sequence). CDR3 DNA: TGTGCCAGCAGGGCAGGGACAGGGGATGGCTACACCTTC. This sequence encodes CASRAGTGDGYTF.

CDR3 coding DNA: TGCGCCAGCCGGAACTATGGCTACACCTTC. This encodes CASRNYGYTF. The J gene is TRBJ1-2, the V gene TRBV10-2; the D is unclear. The CDR3 contains 10 residues. The germline V and J ends were trimmed by 8 bases and 2 bases, with 3 bases remaining between them. Germline CDR1 and CDR2: WSHSY and SAAADI.

This chain joins TRBV6-1 and TRBJ1-5; TRBD1 agrees at 8 bases. V trimming: 2 bases; J trimming: 9 bases; junction bases outside the gene matches: 3. CDR1 is MNHNS, CDR2 SASEGT, per germline. CDR3 length: 13 residues. The CDR3 coding sequence is TGTGCCAGCAGTGAACGGACAGGGCTGCCCCAGCATTTT. Protein: CASSERTGLPQHF.

The V gene is TRBV11-2, the J gene TRBJ1-2; tentative D call: TRBD1 (6 bases). The V end was cut by 4 bases, the J end by 7 bases, with 16 bases between. CDR1 and CDR2 from the germline V gene are SGHAT and FQNNGV. This CDR3 has 14 amino acids. The CDR3 nucleotides are TGTGCCAGCAGCTCCGCGACAGGAGGACCTGGCTACACCTTC. This translates into CASSSATGGPGYTF.

The CDR3 protein is CASSLGQGRSGANVLTF. The CDR3 DNA reads TGTGCCAGCAGCTTAGGACAGGGAAGGTCTGGGGCCAACGTCCTGACTTTC. The V call is TRBV13, the J call TRBJ2-6; D might be TRBD1 (6 bases). The V gene's germline CDR1 is PRHDT and CDR2 FYEKMQ (reference sequence). The CDR3 consists of 17 residues. V was cut by 0 bases and J by 1 base, with 10 bases left in between.

V and J are TRBV4-1 and TRBJ1-3; D uncertain. This CDR3 has 13 residues. In germline, CDR1 is MGHRA, CDR2 YSYEKL. Trimming took 5 bases from V and 1 from J, leaving 6 bases between them. The CDR3 reads CASSAASGNTIYF. The CDR3 bases are TGCGCCAGCAGCGCAGCGTCTGGAAACACCATATATTTT.

Many counts were recorded for this clone. The gene calls are TRBV5-5 and TRBJ2-3, with 7 bases aligning to TRBD1. V lost 5 bases and J lost 1; bases outside the gene matches: 7. The CDR3 spans 15 residues. The germline V gene encodes CDR1 SGHKS and CDR2 YYEKEE (reference sequence). The CDR3 DNA reads as TGTGCCAGCAGTTCGGGACAGTTTGGCACAGATACGCAGTATTTT. The encoded protein is CASSSGQFGTDTQYF.

The rearrangement uses TRBV7-2 and TRBJ2-3, with 11 bases aligning to TRBD2. Germline trimming cut 6 bases from V and 2 bases from J; bases unmatched to any gene: 4. Germline assignment: CDR1 SGHTA and CDR2 FQGNSA. The CDR3 loop spans 15 amino acids. As DNA, the CDR3 is TGTGCCAGCAGAATAGCGGGGGGGATCACAGATACGCAGTATTTT. It specifies CASRIAGGITDTQYF.

The chain employs TRBV5-4 and TRBJ1-1; 11 nucleotides align to TRBD1. Germline trimming cut 4 bases from V and 4 bases from J; bases unmatched to any gene: 6. CDR3 size: 15 residues. Germline assignment: CDR1 SGHNT and CDR2 YYREEE (reference sequence). As DNA, the CDR3 is TGTGCCAGCAGCGCAACGGACAGGGGGCCCACTGAAGCTTTCTTT. This translates into CASSATDRGPTEAFF.

The genes are TRBV7-2 and TRBJ2-7; 7 bases map to TRBD1. J lost 2 bases, V lost 1 base, and 5 bases had no gene match. Per the germline V gene, CDR1 is SGHTA and CDR2 is FQGNSA. CDR3 size: 15 residues. In nucleotides, the CDR3 is TGTGCCAGCAGCTTAGTGGGACAGACCACCTACGAGCAGTACTTC. Residues: CASSLVGQTTYEQYF.

The chain recombines TRBV19 with TRBJ1-5; D might be TRBD1 (5 bases). Per germline, CDR1 LNHDA and CDR2 SQIVND (reference sequence). This CDR3 contains 13 residues. The V and J ends lost 3 bases and 5 bases respectively, with 8 bases between them. CDR3 coding DNA: TGTGCCAGTAGTATGACAGAATATCAGCCCCAGCATTTT. Translation: CASSMTEYQPQHF.

V is TRBV7-2 and J is TRBJ1-2, with D possibly matching TRBD1 (5 bases). CDR3 size: 17 residues. V shed 1 base and J shed 3 bases, with 18 bases lying between them. Per germline, CDR1 SGHTA and CDR2 FQGNSA. In DNA form, the CDR3 reads TGTGCCAGCAGCTTAGTTTATTCGGGGGGAACGGACTATGGCTACACCTTC. Protein: CASSLVYSGGTDYGYTF.